Reported below is one T cell receptor beta chain. The entry originates in a study of blood T cells in healthy people across ages. The CDR3 has 14 residues. V shed 4 bases and J shed 7 bases, with 13 bases lying between them. In germline, CDR1 is MGHDK, CDR2 SYGVNS. Sample-barcoded 5' priming and a J-beta primer mix drove a second PCR of roughly 6 to 12 cycles. Each cDNA molecule, via a template-switch adaptor with 12 random nucleotides, was tagged. TCRdb used MiXCR to reprocess the 5' RACE reads, holding one entry per CDR3 protein. The sample gives 700,000 to 850,000 distinct CDR3 sequences, about 55% of which show up once; around 40% is in the top ten.

The chain combines TRBV25-1 with TRBJ1-4; D ambiguous. The sequencing input was blood. The source is an elderly man in good health. The CDR3 loop is CASSARGGFEKLFF. DNA of the CDR3: TGTGCCAGCAGTGCACGGGGAGGATTTGAAAAACTGTTTTTT.